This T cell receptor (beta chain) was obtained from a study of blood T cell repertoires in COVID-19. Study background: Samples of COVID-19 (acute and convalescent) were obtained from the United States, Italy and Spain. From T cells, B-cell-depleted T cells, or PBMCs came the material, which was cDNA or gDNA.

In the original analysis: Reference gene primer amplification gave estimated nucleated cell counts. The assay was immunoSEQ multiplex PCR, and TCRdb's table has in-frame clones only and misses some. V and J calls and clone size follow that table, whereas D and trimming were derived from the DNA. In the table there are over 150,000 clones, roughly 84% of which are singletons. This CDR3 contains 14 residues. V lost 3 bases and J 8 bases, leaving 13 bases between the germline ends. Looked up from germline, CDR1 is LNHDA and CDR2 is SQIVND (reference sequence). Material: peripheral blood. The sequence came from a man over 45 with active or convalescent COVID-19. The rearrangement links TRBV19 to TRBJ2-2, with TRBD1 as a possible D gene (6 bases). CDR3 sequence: CASSIGGRSGELFF. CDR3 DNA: TGTGCCAGTAGTATTGGGGGCCGATCGGGGGAGCTGTTTTTT.